The clone carrying this T cell receptor beta chain turned up a few times. Its antigen is not known. The trim removed 5 bases at V and 11 bases at J, leaving 6 bases unmatched. The CDR3 is made up of 11 amino acids. Germline V lookup: CDR1 DFQATT, CDR2 SNEGSKA (reference sequence). Amplification by 5'RACE using constant-segment primers produced TCR alpha and TCR beta cDNA libraries that carried sample barcodes and UMIs. Each CDR3 protein gets one entry after TCRdb re-called the 5' RACE reads with MiXCR. Of about 240,000 distinct CDR3 sequences listed, roughly 10% are singletons. This record belongs to a study of T-cell memory formation after mild COVID-19. On the study more broadly: TCR clusters were mostly confined to one donor each. Notes on the study in general: Cross-reactive memory apparently joined, as some responding clones appeared in pre-infection memory. Second-wave clones that peaked on day 37 lacked confirmed SARS-CoV-2 specificity.

Source material: PBMCs or a T cell subset sorted from them (not recorded which). The chain has TRBV20-1 and TRBJ2-1; 7 bases align to TRBD2. The sequence derives from a man aged 18 to 30 who had mild COVID-19 (a few samples of this study predate the infection). Cell type and time point are not known. The CDR3 coding sequence is TGCAGTGCTCCAGACGGGGGGAAGCAGTTCTTC. This encodes CSAPDGGKQFF.